Listed here is a single T cell receptor (beta chain). Its antigen remains unknown. This sample was taken from a study of OX40 agonist ivuxolimab in advanced cancers. At the level of the study: Ivuxolimab was administered intravenously to patients at 0.01 to 10 mg/kg every 2 weeks. Dose-escalation cases comprised hepatocellular carcinoma, melanoma, renal cell or head and neck cancer.

Overall study findings and caveats: Partial responders dosed at 0.1-3.0 mg/kg displayed clonal expansion ranking among the lowest. Expanded clones were, on average, more numerous among CD8+ T cells than CD4+.

Method: immunoSEQ multiplex PCR; TCRdb's copy keeps in-frame clones and lacks some. Of roughly 76,000 clones listed, about 86% were seen once; the top ten hold approximately 8%. Germline V lookup: CDR1 LNHDA, CDR2 SQIVND (reference sequence). V was clipped by 6 bases and J by 3 bases; unmatched bases: 9. The length of the CDR3 is 15 residues. The receptor was isolated from an adult with an advanced solid tumor such as melanoma, head and neck, liver or kidney cancer. The material was CD4+ or CD8+ T cells sorted from blood, obtained in a trial of the OX40 agonist ivuxolimab. This chain connects TRBV19 to TRBJ1-1, with 8 bases lining up with TRBD1. CDR3 nucleotides: TGTGCCAGTAGGCAGGGGGCGCGGAGAGACACTGAAGCTTTCTTT. This sequence encodes CASRQGARRDTEAFF.